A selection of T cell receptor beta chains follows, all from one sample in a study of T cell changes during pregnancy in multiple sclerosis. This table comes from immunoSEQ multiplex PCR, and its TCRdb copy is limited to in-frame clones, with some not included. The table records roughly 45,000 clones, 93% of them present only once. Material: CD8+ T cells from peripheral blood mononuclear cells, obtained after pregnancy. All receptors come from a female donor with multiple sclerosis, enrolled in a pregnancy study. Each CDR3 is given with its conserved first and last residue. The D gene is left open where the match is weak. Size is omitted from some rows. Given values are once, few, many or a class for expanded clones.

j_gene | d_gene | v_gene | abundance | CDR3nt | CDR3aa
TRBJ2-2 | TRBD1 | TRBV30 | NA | TGTGCCTGTCGACAGGGGGCAGTCACCGGGGAGCTGTTTTTT | CACRQGAVTGELFF
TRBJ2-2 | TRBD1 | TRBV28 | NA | TGTGCCAGCAGTCCTCCGGGACAGGGTATCGGGGAGCTGTTTTTT | CASSPPGQGIGELFF
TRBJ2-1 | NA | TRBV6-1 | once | TGTGCCAGCAGTGAAGGCCTACTCTCCTACAATGAGCAGTTCTTC | CASSEGLLSYNEQFF
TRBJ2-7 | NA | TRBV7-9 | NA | TGTGCCAGCAGCCGACGGGGGTGGCCCTACGAGCAGTACTTC | CASSRRGWPYEQYF
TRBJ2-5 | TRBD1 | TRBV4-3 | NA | TGCGCCAGCAGCCGGGGACAGGGGGCAGGTGAGACCCAGTACTTC | CASSRGQGAGETQYF
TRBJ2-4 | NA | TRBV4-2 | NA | TGTGCCAGCAGTAATGTACAGGGTTCCATTCAGTACTTC | CASSNVQGSIQYF
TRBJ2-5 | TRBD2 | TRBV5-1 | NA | TGCGCCAGCAGCTTGGCGGGGGGGGTTCAAGAGACCCAGTACTTC | CASSLAGGVQETQYF
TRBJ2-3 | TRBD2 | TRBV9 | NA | TGTGCCAGCAGCGTAGTGGGACTAGCCACAGATACGCAGTATTTT | CASSVVGLATDTQYF
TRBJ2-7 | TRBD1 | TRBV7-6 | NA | TGTGCCAGCAGCTTAGGGACAGGATACTCCTACGAGCAGTACTTC | CASSLGTGYSYEQYF
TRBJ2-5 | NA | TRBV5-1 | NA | TGCGCCAGCAGCTTGGCGACAGGCCGCGAGACCCAGTACTTC | CASSLATGRETQYF
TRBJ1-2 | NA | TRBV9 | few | TGTGCCAGCAGCGTAGGAGAGGAGGTAAACTATGGCTACACCTTC | CASSVGEEVNYGYTF
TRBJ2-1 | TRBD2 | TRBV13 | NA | TGTGCCAGCAGCTTAGGAGGGGCGGGGGGGAACAATGAGCAGTTCTTC | CASSLGGAGGNNEQFF
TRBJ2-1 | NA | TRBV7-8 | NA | TGTGCCAGCAGCCCGCTCGCGCGCGCCGATGAGCAGTTCTTC | CASSPLARADEQFF
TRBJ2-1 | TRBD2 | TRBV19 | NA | TGTGCCAGTAGCCCAGGACTAGCGCTATACAATGAGCAGTTCTTC | CASSPGLALYNEQFF
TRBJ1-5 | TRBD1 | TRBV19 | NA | TGTGCCAGTAGGGTGGACAGGGGCGATAGCAATCAGCCCCAGCATTTT | CASRVDRGDSNQPQHF
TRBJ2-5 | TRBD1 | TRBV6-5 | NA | TGTGCCAGCAGTACTCACCTCGGACAGGGAGAGACCCAGTACTTC | CASSTHLGQGETQYF
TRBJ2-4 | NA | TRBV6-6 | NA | TGTGCCAGCACTTGGACATTAGCCAAAAACATTCAGTACTTC | CASTWTLAKNIQYF
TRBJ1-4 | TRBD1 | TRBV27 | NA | TGTGCCAGCAGTTTTGGGACAGGGGTTGAAAAACTGTTTTTT | CASSFGTGVEKLFF
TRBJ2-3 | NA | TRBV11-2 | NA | TGTGCCAGCAGCTCTATCGGAGATACGCAGTATTTT | CASSSIGDTQYF
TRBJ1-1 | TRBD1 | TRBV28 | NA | TGTGCCAGCAGTCTCACAGGGGGCGCGGGGACTGAAGCTTTCTTT | CASSLTGGAGTEAFF
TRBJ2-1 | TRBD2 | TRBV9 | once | TGTGCCAGCAGCGCTGAGCGGGGGGACGTCTCCTACAATGAGCAGTTCTTC | CASSAERGDVSYNEQFF
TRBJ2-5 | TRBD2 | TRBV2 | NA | TGTGCCAGCAGTGATGTGCGGGGGCAAGAGACCCAGTACTTC | CASSDVRGQETQYF
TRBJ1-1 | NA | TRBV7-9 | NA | TGTGCCAGCAGCCCACAGGGGAACACTGAAGCTTTCTTT | CASSPQGNTEAFF
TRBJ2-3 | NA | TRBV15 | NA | TGTGCCACCAGCACGGCGGGGAGCACAGATACGCAGTATTTT | CATSTAGSTDTQYF